Shown below are 27 T cell receptor beta chains from a single sample sequenced in a study of cytomegalovirus exposure and HLA in healthy donors. Primers: 60 Vbeta forward and 13 Jbeta reverse. TCRdb's copy holds only in-frame clones and misses some; the assay was immunoSEQ multiplex PCR. Among about 150,000 clones listed, around 65% were seen once. Sequenced: PBMCs. The receptors here all came from a woman aged 25 to 39 in good health and CMV-seropositive.

The chain carries TRBV15 and TRBJ2-7, with a tentative D call TRBD1 (6 bases). The CDR3 length is 15 residues. Per the germline V gene, CDR1 is LNHNV and CDR2 is YYDKDF (reference sequence). Trimming removed 0 bases from V and 3 bases from J, with 12 bases in between. CDR3 loop: CATSRDADSFYEQYF. CDR3 bases: TGTGCCACCAGCAGAGACGCGGACAGTTTCTACGAGCAGTACTTC.

The chain links TRBV5-1 to TRBJ1-1, with D perhaps matching TRBD1 (5 bases). Trimming cost V 2 bases and J 4 bases, with 15 bases left between them. CDR3 length equals 15 residues. Germline lookup yields CDR1 SGHRS and CDR2 YFSETQ. CDR3 loop: CASSFRRGGVTEAFF. The DNA of the CDR3 is TGCGCCAGCAGCTTTAGGAGGGGAGGGGTCACTGAAGCTTTCTTT.

This chain joins TRBV11-2 and TRBJ2-3, with no clear D. V lost 4 bases and J lost 5, with 10 bases in between. Looked up from germline, CDR1 is SGHAT and CDR2 is FQNNGV. The CDR3 sequence is 13 residues long. CDR3 sequence: CASSSPFLDTQYF. CDR3 bases: TGTGCCAGCAGCTCCCCCTTTTTAGATACGCAGTATTTT.

CDR3 sequence reads: CASKRQGNTEAFF. CDR3 nucleotides: TGTGCCAGTAAAAGACAGGGGAACACTGAAGCTTTCTTT. The chain uses TRBV19 and TRBJ1-1; the match to TRBD1 covers 7 bases. This CDR3 contains 13 residues. Trimming took 7 bases from V and 1 from J; bases not matched to a gene: 3. Germline V gene lookup returns CDR1 LNHDA and CDR2 SQIVND (reference sequence).

This chain connects TRBV5-6 to TRBJ2-5; 8 bases are shared with TRBD2. V was pared by 5 bases and J by 4 bases, with 4 bases of the junction left unmatched. Germline V gives CDR1 SGHDT, CDR2 YYEEEE. The CDR3 covers 13 residues. CDR3: CASRVAGIETQYF. As DNA, the CDR3 is TGTGCCAGCAGAGTAGCGGGAATAGAGACCCAGTACTTC.

There are a few counts of this clone. CDR3 nucleotide sequence: TGTGCCATCAGTGCACTAGCTCGGAACGAGCAGTACTTC. Amino acids: CAISALARNEQYF. The V and J genes are TRBV10-3 and TRBJ2-5; possibly TRBD2 for D (6 bases). The better agreement between TRBJ2-7 and the DNA end casts doubt on the J call. The CDR3 spans 13 residues. The germline V gene encodes CDR1 ENHRY and CDR2 SYGVKD.

V usage is TRBV7-9 and J usage is TRBJ1-1; D might be TRBD1 (6 bases). The CDR3 spans 11 residues. V lost 3 bases and J lost 11, with 10 bases in between. The germline gives CDR1 SEHNR, CDR2 FQNEAQ (reference sequence). CDR3 sequence reads: CASSLGHLAFF. The CDR3 bases are TGTGCCAGCAGCTTGGGACATCTGGCTTTCTTT.

The J gene is TRBJ1-1, the V gene TRBV6-5; tentatively, D is TRBD1 (6 bases). The V gene's germline CDR1 is MNHEY and CDR2 SVGAGI. The CDR3 has 14 residues. V lost 11 bases and J lost 5, with 21 bases in between. DNA of the CDR3: TGTGCCGTAGGGCCGGGACATACGTTTACTGAAGCTTTCTTT. It translates to CAVGPGHTFTEAFF.

The chain carries TRBV7-2 and TRBJ1-5; D is unclear. The CDR3 loop spans 15 amino acids. Germline lookup yields CDR1 SGHTA and CDR2 FQGNSA. V lost 5 bases and J 0 bases, leaving 11 bases between the germline ends. The CDR3 spells CASSTWANSNQPQHF. The CDR3 DNA reads TGTGCCAGCAGCACCTGGGCAAATAGCAATCAGCCCCAGCATTTT.

The chain uses TRBV7-6 and TRBJ2-1; 7 positions agree with TRBD1. The CDR3 extends over 16 amino acids. Trimming cost V 5 bases and J 2 bases; bases outside gene matches: 9. Germline assignment: CDR1 SGHVS and CDR2 FNYEAQ. CDR3 sequence reads: CASSPREGAPYNEQFF. The CDR3 DNA sequence: TGTGCCAGCAGCCCGAGAGAGGGGGCCCCCTACAATGAGCAGTTCTTC.

The chain has TRBV29-1 and TRBJ1-2, with TRBD1 as a possible D gene (6 bases). Germline V gene sequence: CDR1 SQVTM, CDR2 ANQGSEA. The V and J ends lost 4 bases and 8 bases respectively, with 17 bases between them. The CDR3 is made up of 13 amino acids. The CDR3 DNA reads TGCAGCGTTGTCGCGGGGGGCGTGCACGGCTACACCTTC. Its translation is CSVVAGGVHGYTF.

The sample holds a few counts of this clone. The chain links TRBV5-1 to TRBJ2-6, with D maybe TRBD2 (5 bases). V was cut by 1 base and J by 2 bases, with 13 bases left in between. CDR3 length: 17 residues. CDR1 is SGHRS and CDR2 is YFSETQ in the germline V gene. CDR3 sequence (DNA): TGCGCCAGCAGCTTGACCCTCGGGATCCCTGGGGCCAACGTCCTGACTTTC. This encodes CASSLTLGIPGANVLTF.

The J gene is TRBJ1-4, the V gene TRBV27, with 9 bases identical to TRBD1. The CDR3 runs 14 residues. Germline lookup yields CDR1 MNHEY and CDR2 SMNVEV (reference sequence). With V trimmed by 7 bases and J by 7 bases, 7 bases remained unmatched. The CDR3 reads CASKRTGVVEKLFF. In DNA form, the CDR3 reads TGTGCCAGCAAACGGACAGGGGTGGTTGAAAAACTGTTTTTT. Supplemented by reference TRBV27 and TRBJ1-4, the full variable domain reads EAQVTQNPRYLITVTGKKLTVTCSQNMNHEYMSWYRQDPGLGLRQIYYSMNVEVTDKGDVPEGYKVSRKEKRNFPLILESPSPNQTSLYFCASKRTGVVEKLFFGSGTQLSVL.

V usage is TRBV6-5 and J usage is TRBJ2-1; 9 bases agree with TRBD2. The CDR3 runs 15 residues. The V and J ends lost 6 bases and 4 bases, in that order; junction bases with no gene match: 7. Per the germline V gene, CDR1 is MNHEY and CDR2 is SVGAGI. The CDR3 DNA reads TGTGCCAGCAGCAGAAGCGGGGGGCTATACAATGAGCAGTTCTTC. Translation gives CASSRSGGLYNEQFF.

For the CDR3, the DNA is TGTGCCAGCAGCTCAGGCGGGAGAGGGGCCTACGAGCAGTACTTC. Translating it yields CASSSGGRGAYEQYF. This rearrangement joins TRBV7-8 to TRBJ2-7; TRBD2 agrees at 7 bases. Germline loops: CDR1 SGHVS, CDR2 FQNEAQ. The CDR3 sequence is 15 residues long. V gave up 4 bases and J gave up 2 bases; unmatched junction bases: 8.

In its sample, this clone was seen once. The rearrangement joins TRBV28 to TRBJ1-4; the D is unclear. Germline lookup yields CDR1 MDHEN and CDR2 SYDVKM. Trimming shortened V by 1 base and J by 0 bases, and 9 bases separated the two germline ends. The CDR3 consists of 16 residues. In DNA form, the CDR3 reads TGTGCCAGCAGTTTATCTCCCCGTGCAACTAATGAAAAACTGTTTTTT. Translated, it gives CASSLSPRATNEKLFF. Supplemented by reference TRBV28 and TRBJ1-4, the full variable domain reads DVKVTQSSRYLVKRTGEKVFLECVQDMDHENMFWYRQDPGLGLRLIYFSYDVKMKEKGDIPEGYSVSREKKERFSLILESASTNQTSMYLCASSLSPRATNEKLFFGSGTQLSVL.

The V call is TRBV19, the J call TRBJ1-5; a possible D gene is TRBD1 (6 bases). CDR3 length: 14 amino acids. The V end was cut by 5 bases, the J end by 2 bases, with 10 bases between. Germline V gene sequence: CDR1 LNHDA, CDR2 SQIVND (reference sequence). CDR3 amino acids: CASSPDRGNQPQHF. In nucleotides, the CDR3 is TGTGCCAGTAGTCCGGACAGAGGCAATCAGCCCCAGCATTTT.

This chain links TRBV30 with TRBJ2-5; TRBD2 agrees at 9 bases. The junction had 8 bases not matched to a gene; V was cut back by 4 bases and J by 5 bases. CDR3 length: 14 amino acids. CDR1 GTSNPN and CDR2 SVGIG come from the germline V gene (reference sequence). This CDR3 reads CAWNSGGGVETQYF. The CDR3 DNA reads TGTGCCTGGAATTCGGGCGGGGGGGTCGAGACCCAGTACTTC.

Only a few counts were recorded for this clone. The gene calls are TRBV4-1 and TRBJ1-5; no definite D call. Deletions cut 1 base from V and 9 bases from J, with 10 bases between. The CDR3 runs 13 residues. Germline V gives CDR1 MGHRA, CDR2 YSYEKL. This chain's CDR3 is CASSQVPSGPQHF. The CDR3 bases are TGCGCCAGCAGCCAAGTGCCTTCGGGGCCCCAGCATTTT.

This sequence joins TRBV6-1 and TRBJ2-1; perhaps TRBD1 as D (5 bases). The CDR3 covers 15 residues. Per germline, CDR1 MNHNS and CDR2 SASEGT. The V gene lost 2 bases and the J gene lost 0 bases, with 8 bases spanning the gap. For the CDR3, the DNA is TGTGCCAGCAGTGAATATGACAGCTCCTACAATGAGCAGTTCTTC. Amino acids: CASSEYDSSYNEQFF.

The chain carries TRBV5-1 and TRBJ2-4; maybe TRBD2 (7 bases). Germline CDR1 and CDR2: SGHRS and YFSETQ. Trimming pared 4 bases from V and 0 bases from J, leaving 17 bases between. The CDR3 contains 17 residues. The CDR3 sequence is CASSDVGGALAKNIQYF. In DNA form, the CDR3 reads TGCGCCAGCAGCGATGTAGGGGGGGCACTAGCCAAAAACATTCAGTACTTC.

This clone showed up just a few times. The chain employs TRBV6-1 and TRBJ2-5; D not certain. Per the germline V gene, CDR1 is MNHNS and CDR2 is SASEGT. This CDR3 comprises 10 residues. V dropped 7 bases and J dropped 3 bases, with 3 bases sitting between them. The CDR3 region is CASTEETQYF. CDR3 coding DNA: TGTGCCAGCACGGAAGAGACCCAGTACTTC.

This clone was seen more than once but under ten times. The chain has TRBV11-2 and TRBJ1-3, with D unresolved. The CDR3 is made up of 16 amino acids. Germline V gene lookup returns CDR1 SGHAT and CDR2 FQNNGV. V was clipped by 2 bases and J by 0 bases, with 11 bases between them. CDR3 nucleotides: TGTGCCAGCAGCTTATTTAAGGGAGGCTCTGGAAACACCATATATTTT. Its translation is CASSLFKGGSGNTIYF.

The rearrangement links TRBV12-5 to TRBJ1-5; 7 nucleotides agree with TRBD1. J gave up 4 bases and V 3 bases, and 3 bases lay outside the gene matches. Germline CDR1 and CDR2: LGHNT and FRNRAP. This CDR3 has 14 residues. The CDR3 sequence is CASGFGDRNQPQHF. The CDR3 DNA reads TGTGCTAGTGGTTTTGGGGACAGAAATCAGCCCCAGCATTTT.

The CDR3: CATTDRATEAFF. CDR3 DNA: TGTGCCACCACGGACAGGGCGACTGAAGCTTTCTTT. V is TRBV6-6 and J is TRBJ1-1; 8 bases are shared with TRBD1. This CDR3 is built from 12 residues. The germline gives CDR1 MNHNY, CDR2 SVGAGI (reference sequence). The ends lost 10 bases at V and 5 bases at J; junction bases unmatched: 6.

The table lists this clone with a few counts. V and J are TRBV6-1 and TRBJ1-2; TRBD1 matches at 9 bases. The CDR3 totals 15 residues. Unmatched junction bases numbered 5, after V lost 1 base and J lost 5 bases. In germline, CDR1 is MNHNS, CDR2 SASEGT. The CDR3 spells CASSEGTGGFYGYTF. The CDR3 coding sequence is TGTGCCAGCAGTGAAGGCACAGGGGGCTTTTATGGCTACACCTTC.

The chain links TRBV29-1 to TRBJ1-1; D gene uncertain. Per the germline V gene, CDR1 is SQVTM and CDR2 is ANQGSEA. V lost 7 bases and J 1 base, leaving 16 bases between the germline ends. The CDR3 length is 14 residues. In nucleotides, the CDR3 is TGCAGCGCCAACTTCAGGCTGGGGAACACTGAAGCTTTCTTT. Its protein product is CSANFRLGNTEAFF. The full variable domain, in which reference TRBV29-1 and TRBJ1-1 provide the parts outside the CDR3, is SAVISQKPSRDICQRGTSLTIQCQVDSQVTMMFWYRQQPGQSLTLIATANQGSEATYESGFVIDKFPISRPNLTFSTLTVSNMSPEDSSIYLCSANFRLGNTEAFFGQGTRLTVV.